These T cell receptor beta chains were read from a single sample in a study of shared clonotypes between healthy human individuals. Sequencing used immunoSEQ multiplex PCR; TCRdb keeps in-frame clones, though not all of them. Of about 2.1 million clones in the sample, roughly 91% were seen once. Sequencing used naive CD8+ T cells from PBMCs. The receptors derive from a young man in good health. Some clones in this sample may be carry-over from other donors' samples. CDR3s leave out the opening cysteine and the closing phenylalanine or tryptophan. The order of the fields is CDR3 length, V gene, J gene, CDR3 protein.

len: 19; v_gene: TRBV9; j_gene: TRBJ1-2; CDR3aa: ASSVEGNVGGNPNANYGYT
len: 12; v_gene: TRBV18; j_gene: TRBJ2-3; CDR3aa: ASSPVSSTDTQY
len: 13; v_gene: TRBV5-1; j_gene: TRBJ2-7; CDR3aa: ASSLGRGFAYEQY
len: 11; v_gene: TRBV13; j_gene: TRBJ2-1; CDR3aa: ASSSGTYNEQF
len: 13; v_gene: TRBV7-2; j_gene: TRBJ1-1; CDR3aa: ASNRGQGAHTEAF
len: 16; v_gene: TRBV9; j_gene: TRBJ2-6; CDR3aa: ASSTSTRQSSGANVLT
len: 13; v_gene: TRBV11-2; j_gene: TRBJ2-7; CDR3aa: ASSLGGGQGYEQY
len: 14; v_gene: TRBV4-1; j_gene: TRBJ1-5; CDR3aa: ASSQGQGVGNQPQH
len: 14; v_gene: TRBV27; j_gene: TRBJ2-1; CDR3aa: ASRSGSDSSYNEQF
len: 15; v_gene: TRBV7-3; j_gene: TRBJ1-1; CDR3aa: ASSSTPPTGGGTEAF
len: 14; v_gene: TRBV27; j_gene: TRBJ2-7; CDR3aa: ASSLQRQGVLGEQY
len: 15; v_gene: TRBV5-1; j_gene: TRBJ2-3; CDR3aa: ASSLIRGRVSTDTQY
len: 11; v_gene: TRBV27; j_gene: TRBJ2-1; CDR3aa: ASSLPGGNEQF
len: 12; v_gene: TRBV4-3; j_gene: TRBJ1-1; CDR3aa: ASSHRGRGTEAF
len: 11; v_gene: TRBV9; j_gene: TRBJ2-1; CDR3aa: ASNGETYNEQF
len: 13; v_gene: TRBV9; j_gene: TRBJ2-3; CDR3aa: ASSAGQGILNTQY
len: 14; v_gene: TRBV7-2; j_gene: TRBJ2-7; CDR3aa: ASSDLQWGDPYEQY
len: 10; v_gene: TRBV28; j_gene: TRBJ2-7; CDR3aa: ASATEFVEQY